This T cell receptor beta chain was observed in a study of T-cell memory formation after mild COVID-19. For the study at large: Largely, the TCR clusters proved donor specific. Study-level results: That cross-reactive memory joined was suggested by some responding clones appearing in pre-infection memory. Mainly in CM and EM were contracting CD4+ clones; CD8+ were in EMRA. Balance between CD4 and CD8 was seen in clones contracting day 15 to 85, and a CD4+ lean was seen in later expanders.

TCRdb analysed the 5' RACE reads with MiXCR anew, one entry per CDR3 protein. Among under 250,000 distinct CDR3 sequences listed, around 30% were seen once. With regard to this clonotype: Its matching antigen is unknown.

Deletions cut 0 bases from V and 4 bases from J, with 13 bases between. The CDR3 spans 15 residues. Germline V CDR1 and CDR2: LGHNA, YNFKEQ. What was sequenced was PBMCs or a T cell subset sorted from them (not recorded which). The clonotype originates from an adult woman who had mild COVID-19 (a few samples of this study predate the infection). Cell type and time point are not known. The genes are TRBV4-2 and TRBJ2-7; possible D gene TRBD2, 6 bases. For the CDR3, the DNA is TGTGCCAGCAGCCAAGATGGAGGGAACCGGTACGAGCAGTACTTC. Its protein product is CASSQDGGNRYEQYF.